One and the same sample provided the 22 T cell receptor beta chains below, sequenced in a study of OX40 agonist ivuxolimab in advanced cancers. TCRdb's copy holds only in-frame clones and misses some; the assay was immunoSEQ multiplex PCR. The sample yields about 100,000 clones, under 90% seen once. The starting material was CD4+ or CD8+ T cells sorted from blood, obtained in a trial of the OX40 agonist ivuxolimab. These receptors all come from an adult with an advanced solid tumor such as melanoma, head and neck, liver or kidney cancer.

This chain connects TRBV7-9 to TRBJ2-7; D possibly corresponds to TRBD2 (5 bases). Trimming took 7 bases from V and 0 from J, leaving 16 bases between them. Germline V gene sequence: CDR1 SEHNR, CDR2 FQNEAQ (reference sequence). The CDR3 extends over 15 amino acids. DNA of the CDR3: TGTGCCAGCACCCAAGGGATAGGGAGCTCCTACGAGCAGTACTTC. It codes for CASTQGIGSSYEQYF.

The chain couples TRBV5-1 to TRBJ2-3; D is uncertain. V was shortened by 0 bases and J by 10 bases, with 15 bases between the two germline ends. The CDR3 has 14 amino acids. The V gene's germline CDR1 is SGHRS and CDR2 YFSETQ. CDR3: CASSLGPGLGPQYF. The DNA for the CDR3 is TGCGCCAGCAGCTTGGGGCCGGGCCTGGGCCCGCAGTATTTT.

V gene TRBV2 combines with J gene TRBJ2-1; 13 bases line up with TRBD2. V lost 5 bases and J lost 4; bases outside the gene matches: 5. Germline V lookup: CDR1 SNHLY, CDR2 FYNNEI. The CDR3 is made up of 16 amino acids. CDR3 in DNA: TGTGCCAGCAGTCGAAGGACTAGCGGGAGTTACAATGAGCAGTTCTTC. This sequence encodes CASSRRTSGSYNEQFF.

Points on this clone: The same CDR3 is also encoded by other DNA sequences in this sample. The V gene is TRBV5-1, the J gene TRBJ2-3, with no clear D. Germline loops: CDR1 SGHRS, CDR2 YFSETQ. The CDR3 spans 14 residues. The V and J ends lost 0 bases and 4 bases respectively, with 9 bases between them. The CDR3 DNA reads TGCGCCAGCAGCTTGGTGGGTGGTTCAGATACGCAGTATTTT. This encodes CASSLVGGSDTQYF.

This clone came up once. Other nucleotide sequences from this sample produce the same CDR3. J is TRBJ1-1 and V is TRBV2; D is unclear. Looked up from germline, CDR1 is SNHLY and CDR2 is FYNNEI. This CDR3 is built from 13 residues. V lost 4 bases, J lost 1 base, and 7 bases lay in between. The CDR3 spells CASSAQPNTEAFF. Written as DNA, the CDR3 is TGTGCCAGCAGTGCACAGCCGAACACTGAAGCTTTCTTT.

The rearrangement uses TRBV10-1 and TRBJ1-2, with 7 bases identical to TRBD1. Germline V gives CDR1 WNHNN, CDR2 SYGVQD (reference sequence). CDR3 length: 13 residues. With 8 bases clipped from V and 7 bases from J, the junction kept 10 bases outside the gene matches. The CDR3 sequence: CASLTGRYCGYTF. The CDR3 DNA reads TGCGCCAGCCTGACAGGGAGGTATTGTGGCTACACCTTC.

This clone was recorded a few times. The chain uses TRBV11-2 and TRBJ2-7; D unresolved. The CDR3 spans 10 residues. V was cut by 5 bases and J by 9 bases, with 8 bases left in between. Germline loops: CDR1 SGHAT, CDR2 FQNNGV. The CDR3 is CASSPTTQYF. CDR3 coding DNA: TGTGCCAGCAGCCCGACGACGCAGTACTTC. Looking up the rest from reference TRBV11-2 and TRBJ2-7 gives the full variable domain: EAGVAQSPRYKIIEKRQSVAFWCNPISGHATLYWYQQILGQGPKLLIQFQNNGVVDDSQLPKDRFSAERLKGVDSTLKIQPAKLEDSAVYLCASSPTTQYFGPGTRLTVT.

The rearrangement links TRBV20-1 to TRBJ2-7; D gene ambiguous. Germline-derived CDR1 and CDR2 are DFQATT and SNEGSKA (reference sequence). The CDR3 consists of 11 residues. V lost 5 bases and J lost 7, with 12 bases in between. DNA of the CDR3: TGCAGTGCTCAGCACCAGCAGGAGCAGTACTTC. As protein: CSAQHQQEQYF.

As concerns this clone: Compared with germline, one end of the junction differs, possibly owing to a read error. The gene calls are TRBV10-3 and TRBJ1-5; TRBD1 matches at 8 bases. CDR1 is ENHRY, CDR2 SYGVKD, per germline. This CDR3 is built from 15 residues. This CDR3 reads CAISELGTGGQPQHF. The CDR3 nucleotides read TGTGCCATTAGTGAACTGGGGACAGGTGGGCAGCCCCAGCATTTT.

The J gene is TRBJ2-1, the V gene TRBV10-1; D might be TRBD2 (5 bases). With 5 bases removed from V and 13 bases from J, the gap between germline ends came to 12 bases. The germline gives CDR1 WNHNN, CDR2 SYGVQD (reference sequence). The CDR3 length is 11 residues. The CDR3 loop is CASSLSGVQFF. CDR3 nucleotides: TGCGCCAGCAGTCTCAGCGGCGTCCAGTTCTTC.

Only a few counts were recorded for this clone. The rearrangement joins TRBV9 to TRBJ1-5; D unresolved. Germline-derived CDR1 and CDR2 are SGDLS and YYNGEE. V gave up 2 bases and J gave up 3 bases, with 12 bases separating them. This CDR3 spans 15 amino acids. The DNA for the CDR3 is TGTGCCAGCAGCGTCAGCGGGGAGCCCAATCAGCCCCAGCATTTT. Translated: CASSVSGEPNQPQHF.

The chain couples TRBV6-6 to TRBJ2-3; D possibly corresponds to TRBD2 (5 bases). The germline V gene encodes CDR1 MNHNY and CDR2 SVGAGI (reference sequence). The CDR3 runs 14 residues. V gave up 5 bases and J gave up 2 bases, with 11 bases separating them. As DNA, the CDR3 is TGTGCCAGCAGTACCAGCGGCTACACAGATACGCAGTATTTT. Encoded protein: CASSTSGYTDTQYF.

The gene calls are TRBV15 and TRBJ2-7; TRBD1 matches at 8 bases. This CDR3 is 15 amino acids long. Germline V lookup: CDR1 LNHNV, CDR2 YYDKDF (reference sequence). V was pared by 2 bases and J by 5 bases, with 8 bases of the junction left unmatched. The CDR3 sequence is CATSRKPTGVDEQYF. As DNA, the CDR3 is TGTGCCACCAGCAGAAAACCGACAGGGGTCGACGAGCAGTACTTC. Full variable domain (missing parts from reference TRBV15 and TRBJ2-7): DAMVIQNPRYQVTQFGKPVTLSCSQTLNHNVMYWYQQKSSQAPKLLFHYYDKDFNNEADTPDNFQSRRPNTSFCFLDIRSPGLGDTAMYLCATSRKPTGVDEQYFGPGTRLTVT.

This clone was picked up a small number of times. This sequence joins TRBV7-2 and TRBJ2-1, with 9 positions matching TRBD2. The CDR3 contains 14 residues. The J segment lost 9 bases and the V segment lost 5 bases, leaving 8 bases of the junction unmatched. Germline values: CDR1 SGHTA, CDR2 FQGNSA. Written as DNA, the CDR3 is TGTGCCAGCAGCCCCTGGGGTAGCGGGGGTGAGCAGTTCTTC. Translating gives CASSPWGSGGEQFF.

The chain is built from TRBV10-3 and TRBJ2-7, with D hard to call. Trimming shortened V by 2 bases and J by 3 bases, and 2 bases separated the two germline ends. Looked up from germline, CDR1 is ENHRY and CDR2 is SYGVKD. The CDR3 contains 11 residues. CDR3 sequence reads: CAISEGYEQYF. The CDR3 coding sequence is TGTGCCATCAGTGAGGGCTACGAGCAGTACTTC.

This chain joins TRBV10-3 and TRBJ2-2, with 13 bases that match TRBD2. Germline V gives CDR1 ENHRY, CDR2 SYGVKD. The CDR3 covers 17 residues. The ends lost 3 bases at V and 6 bases at J; junction bases unmatched: 7. CDR3 DNA: TGTGCCATCAGTGACTCTACTAGCGGGGGGGCCGCCGGGGAGCTGTTTTTT. Translated: CAISDSTSGGAAGELFF.

The chain has TRBV5-1 and TRBJ2-7, with D perhaps TRBD2 (5 bases). With 4 bases removed from V and 0 bases from J, the gap between germline ends came to 14 bases. The length of the CDR3 is 15 residues. CDR1 and CDR2 from the germline V gene are SGHRS and YFSETQ. In DNA, the CDR3 is TGCGCCAGCAGCATGAGGACTGGGAGCTCCTACGAGCAGTACTTC. Translating it yields CASSMRTGSSYEQYF.

This rearrangement joins TRBV9 to TRBJ1-1, with TRBD1 matching over 7 bases. This CDR3 comprises 14 residues. Trimming cost V 0 bases and J 6 bases; bases outside gene matches: 5. Germline CDR1 SGDLS, CDR2 YYNGEE. The CDR3 bases are TGTGCCAGCAGCGTAGAGGGGGCGCGGGCTGAAGCTTTCTTT. It translates to CASSVEGARAEAFF. The whole variable domain, remainder taken from reference TRBV9 and TRBJ1-1, is DSGVTQTPKHLITATGQRVTLRCSPRSGDLSVYWYQQSLDQGLQFLIQYYNGEERAKGNILERFSAQQFPDLHSELNLSSLELGDSALYFCASSVEGARAEAFFGQGTRLTVV.

This rearrangement joins TRBV2 to TRBJ1-4; possibly TRBD1 for D (6 bases). The ends were cut back, 1 base at V and 7 bases at J, with 13 bases in the middle. The length of the CDR3 is 15 residues. Per germline, CDR1 SNHLY and CDR2 FYNNEI. The CDR3 coding sequence is TGTGCCAGCAGTGAAGTAACAGGGAGAAGTGAAAAACTGTTTTTT. This encodes CASSEVTGRSEKLFF.

The chain has TRBV19 and TRBJ1-5, with 7 bases that match TRBD1. The CDR3 has 15 residues. J gave up 6 bases and V 3 bases, and 8 bases lay outside the gene matches. Germline V CDR1 and CDR2: LNHDA, SQIVND (reference sequence). This CDR3 is CASSILTGDGQPQHF. The CDR3 DNA reads as TGTGCCAGTAGTATCCTTACAGGGGACGGTCAGCCCCAGCATTTT.

This chain links TRBV2 with TRBJ2-5; D remains ambiguous. The ends were cut back, 4 bases at V and 4 bases at J, with 16 bases in the middle. CDR1 is SNHLY, CDR2 FYNNEI, per germline. CDR3 length: 15 residues. CDR3 in amino acids: CASSGFGADGETQYF. DNA of the CDR3: TGTGCCAGCAGTGGGTTCGGAGCTGATGGAGAGACCCAGTACTTC.

This sequence joins TRBV19 and TRBJ2-2, with D maybe TRBD2 (6 bases). V lost 5 bases and J lost 6, with 16 bases in between. The germline gives CDR1 LNHDA, CDR2 SQIVND (reference sequence). The CDR3 is 15 residues long. The CDR3 sequence: CASSPRDSKSGELFF. DNA of the CDR3: TGTGCCAGTAGTCCCCGGGACTCGAAGTCCGGGGAGCTGTTTTTT. Using reference TRBV19 and TRBJ2-2 for the parts outside the CDR3, the full variable domain is DGGITQSPKYLFRKEGQNVTLSCEQNLNHDAMYWYRQDPGQGLRLIYYSQIVNDFQKGDIAEGYSVSREKKESFPLTVTSAQKNPTAFYLCASSPRDSKSGELFFGEGSRLTVL.